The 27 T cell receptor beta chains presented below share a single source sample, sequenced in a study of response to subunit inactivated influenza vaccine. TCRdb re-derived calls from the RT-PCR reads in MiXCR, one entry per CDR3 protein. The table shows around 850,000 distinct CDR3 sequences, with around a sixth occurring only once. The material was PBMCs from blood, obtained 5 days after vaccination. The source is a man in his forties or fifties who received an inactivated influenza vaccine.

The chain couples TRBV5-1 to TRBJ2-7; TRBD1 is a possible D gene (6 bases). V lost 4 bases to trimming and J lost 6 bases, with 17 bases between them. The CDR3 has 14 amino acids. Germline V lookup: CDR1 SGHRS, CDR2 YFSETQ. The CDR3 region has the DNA TGCGCCAGCAGCCACGGCAGGGGAACGGGCGAGCAGTACTTC. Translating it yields CASSHGRGTGEQYF.

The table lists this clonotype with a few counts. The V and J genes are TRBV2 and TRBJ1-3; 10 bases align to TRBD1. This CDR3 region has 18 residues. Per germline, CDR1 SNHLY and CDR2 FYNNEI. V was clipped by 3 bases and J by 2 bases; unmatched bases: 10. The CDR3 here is CASSDSMAGTGAGNTIYF. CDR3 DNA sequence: TGTGCCAGCAGTGACTCCATGGCCGGGACAGGGGCTGGAAACACCATATATTTT.

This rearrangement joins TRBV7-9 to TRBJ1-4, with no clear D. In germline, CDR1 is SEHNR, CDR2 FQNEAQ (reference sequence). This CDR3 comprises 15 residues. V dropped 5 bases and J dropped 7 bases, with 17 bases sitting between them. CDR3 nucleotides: TGTGCCAGCAGCCCAGGAAACATCCCCCTTGAAAAACTGTTTTTT. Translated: CASSPGNIPLEKLFF.

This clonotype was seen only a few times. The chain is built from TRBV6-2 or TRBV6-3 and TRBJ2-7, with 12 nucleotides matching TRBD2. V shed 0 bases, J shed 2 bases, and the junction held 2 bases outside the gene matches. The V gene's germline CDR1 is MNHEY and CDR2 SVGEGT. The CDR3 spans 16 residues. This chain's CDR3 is CASSYSPSGRAYEQYF. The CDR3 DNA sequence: TGTGCCAGCAGTTACTCCCCTAGCGGGAGGGCCTACGAGCAGTACTTC.

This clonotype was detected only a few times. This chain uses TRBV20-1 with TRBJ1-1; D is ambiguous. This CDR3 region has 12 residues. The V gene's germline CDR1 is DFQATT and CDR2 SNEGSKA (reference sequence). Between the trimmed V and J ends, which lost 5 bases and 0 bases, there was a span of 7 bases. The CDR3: CSAGSMNTEAFF. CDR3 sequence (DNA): TGCAGTGCTGGAAGTATGAACACTGAAGCTTTCTTT.

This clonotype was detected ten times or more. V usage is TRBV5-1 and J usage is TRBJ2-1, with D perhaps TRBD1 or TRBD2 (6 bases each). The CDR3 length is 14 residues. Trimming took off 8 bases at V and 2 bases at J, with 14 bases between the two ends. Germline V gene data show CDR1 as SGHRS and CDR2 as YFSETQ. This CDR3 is CASTRGGPYNEQFF. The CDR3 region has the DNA TGCGCCAGTACCAGGGGAGGACCCTACAATGAGCAGTTCTTC.

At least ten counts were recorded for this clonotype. CDR3 sequence reads: CASTSGGRGYGYTF. CDR3 sequence (DNA): TGTGCCAGTACCTCCGGGGGGCGCGGCTATGGCTACACCTTC. The J gene is TRBJ1-2, the V gene TRBV12-3 or TRBV12-4, with D perhaps TRBD1 (6 bases). The CDR3 has 14 residues. Trimming shortened V by 9 bases and J by 4 bases, and 18 bases separated the two germline ends.

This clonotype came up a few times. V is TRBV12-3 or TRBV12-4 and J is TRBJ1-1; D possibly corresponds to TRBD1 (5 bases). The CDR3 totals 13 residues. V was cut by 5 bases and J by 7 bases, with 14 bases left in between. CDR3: CASSLSPDIEAFF. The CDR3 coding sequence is TGTGCCAGCAGTCTTTCGCCGGACATTGAAGCTTTCTTT.

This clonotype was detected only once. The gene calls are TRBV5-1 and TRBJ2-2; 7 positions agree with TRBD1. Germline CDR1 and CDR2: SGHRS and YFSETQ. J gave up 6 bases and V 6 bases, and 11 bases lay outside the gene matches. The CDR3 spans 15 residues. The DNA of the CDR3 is TGCGCCAGCACCCAGCGTAGCAGGGGGTCCGGGGAGCTGTTTTTT. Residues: CASTQRSRGSGELFF.

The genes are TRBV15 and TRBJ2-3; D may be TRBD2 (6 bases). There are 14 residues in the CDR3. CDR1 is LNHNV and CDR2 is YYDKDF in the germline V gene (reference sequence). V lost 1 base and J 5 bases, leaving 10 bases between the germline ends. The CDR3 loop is CATSRAATRDTQYF. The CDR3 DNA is TGTGCCACCAGCAGAGCGGCGACTAGAGATACGCAGTATTTT.

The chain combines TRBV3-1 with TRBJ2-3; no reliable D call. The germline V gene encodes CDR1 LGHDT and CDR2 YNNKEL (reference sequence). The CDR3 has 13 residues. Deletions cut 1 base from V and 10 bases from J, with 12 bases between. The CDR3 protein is CASSQGIGWAQYF. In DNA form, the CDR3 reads TGTGCCAGCAGCCAAGGGATCGGGTGGGCGCAGTATTTT.

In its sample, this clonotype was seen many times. CDR3: CASSFQGTGGLQDTQYF. The CDR3 DNA is TGTGCCAGCAGTTTCCAAGGGACAGGGGGACTCCAAGATACGCAGTATTTT. The V gene is TRBV12-3 or TRBV12-4, the J gene TRBJ2-3, with 11 bases identical to TRBD1. J gave up 5 bases and V 3 bases, and 10 bases lay outside the gene matches. The CDR3 has 17 residues.

The CDR3 here is CASSFGQGGEQFF. CDR3 coding DNA: TGTGCCAGCAGCTTCGGACAGGGGGGTGAGCAGTTCTTC. The rearrangement joins TRBV7-8 to TRBJ2-1; TRBD1 agrees at 10 bases. J lost 9 bases, V lost 3 bases, and 2 bases had no gene match. CDR1 is SGHVS and CDR2 is FQNEAQ in the germline V gene. The CDR3 runs 13 residues.

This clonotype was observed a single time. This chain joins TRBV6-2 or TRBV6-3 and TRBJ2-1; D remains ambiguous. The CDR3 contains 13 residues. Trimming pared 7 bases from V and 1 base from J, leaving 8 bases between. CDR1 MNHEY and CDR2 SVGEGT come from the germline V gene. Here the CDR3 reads CASMGKSYNEQFF. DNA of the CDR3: TGTGCCAGCATGGGGAAATCCTACAATGAGCAGTTCTTC.

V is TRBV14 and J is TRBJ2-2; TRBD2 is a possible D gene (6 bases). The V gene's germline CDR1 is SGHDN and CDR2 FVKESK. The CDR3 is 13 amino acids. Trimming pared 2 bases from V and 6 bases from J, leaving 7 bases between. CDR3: CASSQIAAGELFF. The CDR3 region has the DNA TGTGCCAGCAGCCAAATAGCGGCCGGGGAGCTGTTTTTT.

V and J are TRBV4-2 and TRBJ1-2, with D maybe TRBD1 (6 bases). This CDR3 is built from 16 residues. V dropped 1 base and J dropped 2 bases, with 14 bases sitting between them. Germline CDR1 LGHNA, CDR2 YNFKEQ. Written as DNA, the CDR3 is TGTGCCAGCAGCCAAGGATCGCAGGGGAACAACTATGGCTACACCTTC. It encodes CASSQGSQGNNYGYTF.

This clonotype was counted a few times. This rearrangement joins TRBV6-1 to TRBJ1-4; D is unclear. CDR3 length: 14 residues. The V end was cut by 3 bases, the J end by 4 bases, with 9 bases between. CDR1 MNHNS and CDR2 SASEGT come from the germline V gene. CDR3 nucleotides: TGTGCCAGCAGTGACACAGTGGGTAATGAAAAACTGTTTTTT. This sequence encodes CASSDTVGNEKLFF.

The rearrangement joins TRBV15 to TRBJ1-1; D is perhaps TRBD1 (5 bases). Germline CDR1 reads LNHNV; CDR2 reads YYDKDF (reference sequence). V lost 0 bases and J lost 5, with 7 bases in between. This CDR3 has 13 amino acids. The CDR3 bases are TGTGCCACCAGCAGAGATCCAGGGACTGAAGCTTTCTTT. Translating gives CATSRDPGTEAFF.

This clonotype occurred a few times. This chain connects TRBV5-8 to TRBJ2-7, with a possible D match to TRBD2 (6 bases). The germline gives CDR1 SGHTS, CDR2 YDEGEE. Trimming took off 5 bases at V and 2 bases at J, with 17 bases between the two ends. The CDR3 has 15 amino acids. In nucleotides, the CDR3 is TGTGCCAGCAGACTGGTTAGCGGTTTAGCCTACGAGCAGTACTTC. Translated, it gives CASRLVSGLAYEQYF. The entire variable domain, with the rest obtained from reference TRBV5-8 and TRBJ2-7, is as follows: EAGVTQSPTHLIKTRGQQATLRCSPISGHTSVYWYQQALGLGLQFLLWYDEGEERNRGNFPPRFSGRQFPNYSSELNVNALELEDSALYLCASRLVSGLAYEQYFGPGTRLTVT.

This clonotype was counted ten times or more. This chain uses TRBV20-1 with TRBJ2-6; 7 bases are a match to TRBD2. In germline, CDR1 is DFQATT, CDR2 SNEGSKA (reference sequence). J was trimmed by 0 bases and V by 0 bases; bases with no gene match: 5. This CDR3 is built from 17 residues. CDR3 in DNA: TGCAGTGCTAGAGAGGTAGCGGGTAACTCTGGGGCCAACGTCCTGACTTTC. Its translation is CSAREVAGNSGANVLTF.

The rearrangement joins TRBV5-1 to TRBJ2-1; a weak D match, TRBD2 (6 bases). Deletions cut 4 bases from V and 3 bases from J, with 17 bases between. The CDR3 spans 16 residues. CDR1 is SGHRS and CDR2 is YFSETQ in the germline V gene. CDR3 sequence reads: CASSTSSRGNYNEQFF. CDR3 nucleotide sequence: TGCGCCAGCAGCACATCCAGCCGGGGGAACTACAATGAGCAGTTCTTC.

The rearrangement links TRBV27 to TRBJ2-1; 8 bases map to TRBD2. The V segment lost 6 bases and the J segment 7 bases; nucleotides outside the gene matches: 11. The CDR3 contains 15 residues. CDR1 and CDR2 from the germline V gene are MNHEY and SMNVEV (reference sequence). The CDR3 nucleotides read TGTGCCAGCAGACTCACGGGAGGGCCTCTAAATGAGCAGTTCTTC. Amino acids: CASRLTGGPLNEQFF.

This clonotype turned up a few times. The CDR3 region has the DNA TGTGCCAGCAGCCCCACCGGGACTAGCGGGAGCATTCAGTACTTC. It codes for CASSPTGTSGSIQYF. The chain recombines TRBV5-6 with TRBJ2-4, with 14 bases lining up with TRBD2. This CDR3 spans 15 amino acids. J lost 9 bases, V lost 4 bases, and 6 bases had no gene match. Germline CDR1 reads SGHDT; CDR2 reads YYEEEE.

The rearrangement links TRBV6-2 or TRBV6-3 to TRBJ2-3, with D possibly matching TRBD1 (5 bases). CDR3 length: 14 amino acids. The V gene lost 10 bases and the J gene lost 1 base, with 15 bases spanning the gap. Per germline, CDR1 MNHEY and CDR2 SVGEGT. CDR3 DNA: TGTGCCACCACAGGACCATGGGGCACAGATACGCAGTATTTT. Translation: CATTGPWGTDTQYF.

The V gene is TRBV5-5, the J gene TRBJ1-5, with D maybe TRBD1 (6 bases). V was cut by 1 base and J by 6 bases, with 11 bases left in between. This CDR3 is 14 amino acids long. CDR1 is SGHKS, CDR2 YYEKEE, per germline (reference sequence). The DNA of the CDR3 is TGTGCCAGCAGCTTGATGGGGGGCACTCAGCCCCAGCATTTT. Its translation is CASSLMGGTQPQHF.

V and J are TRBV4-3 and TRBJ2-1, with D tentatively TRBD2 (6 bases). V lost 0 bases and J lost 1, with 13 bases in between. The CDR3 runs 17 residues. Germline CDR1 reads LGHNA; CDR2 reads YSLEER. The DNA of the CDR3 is TGCGCCAGCAGCCAAGATCGGAGGGTAGCATCCTACAATGAGCAGTTCTTC. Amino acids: CASSQDRRVASYNEQFF.

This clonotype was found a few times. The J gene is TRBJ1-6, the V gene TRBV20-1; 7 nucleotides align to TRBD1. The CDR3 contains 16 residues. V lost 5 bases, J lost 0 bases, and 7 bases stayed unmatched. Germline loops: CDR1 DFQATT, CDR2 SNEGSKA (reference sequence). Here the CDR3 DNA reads TGCAGTGCTCATACAGGGGTCCGCTCCTATAATTCACCCCTCCACTTT. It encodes CSAHTGVRSYNSPLHF.